This T cell receptor beta chain stems from a study of blood T cell repertoires in COVID-19. Study information: The United States, Italy and Spain supplied acute and convalescent COVID-19 samples. Sources were T cells, B-cell-depleted T cells, or PBMCs; the material itself was cDNA or gDNA.

The data were produced by immunoSEQ multiplex PCR, yet TCRdb's version contains in-frame clones alone and is incomplete. In the table there are under 200,000 clones, around 84% of which are singletons. The receptor's source is a man aged 45 to 65 with active or convalescent COVID-19. Sequences were obtained from peripheral blood.

The CDR3 sequence: CASTAGLAGGSVNEQFF. The CDR3 coding sequence is TGTGCCAGTACCGCGGGACTAGCGGGAGGGAGTGTTAATGAGCAGTTCTTC. This chain uses TRBV19 with TRBJ2-1, with 16 bases identical to TRBD2. The CDR3 is 17 residues long. CDR1 is LNHDA and CDR2 is SQIVND in the germline V gene (reference sequence). The ends lost 7 bases at V and 7 bases at J; junction bases unmatched: 10. Using reference TRBV19 and TRBJ2-1 for the parts outside the CDR3, the full variable domain is DGGITQSPKYLFRKEGQNVTLSCEQNLNHDAMYWYRQDPGQGLRLIYYSQIVNDFQKGDIAEGYSVSREKKESFPLTVTSAQKNPTAFYLCASTAGLAGGSVNEQFFGPGTRLTVL.